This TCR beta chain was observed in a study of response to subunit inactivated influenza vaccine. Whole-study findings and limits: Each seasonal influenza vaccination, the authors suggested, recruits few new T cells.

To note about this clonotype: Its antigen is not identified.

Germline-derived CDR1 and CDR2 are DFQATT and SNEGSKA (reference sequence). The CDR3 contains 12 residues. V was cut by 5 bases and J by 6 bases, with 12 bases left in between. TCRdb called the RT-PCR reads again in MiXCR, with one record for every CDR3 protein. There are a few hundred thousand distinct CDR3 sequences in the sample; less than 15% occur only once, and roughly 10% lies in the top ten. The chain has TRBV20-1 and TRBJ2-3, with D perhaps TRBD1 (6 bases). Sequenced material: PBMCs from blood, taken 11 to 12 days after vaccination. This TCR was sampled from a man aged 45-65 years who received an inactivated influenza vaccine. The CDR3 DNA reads TGCAGTGCTTCGTGGCAGGGGGATACGCAGTATTTT. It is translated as CSASWQGDTQYF.